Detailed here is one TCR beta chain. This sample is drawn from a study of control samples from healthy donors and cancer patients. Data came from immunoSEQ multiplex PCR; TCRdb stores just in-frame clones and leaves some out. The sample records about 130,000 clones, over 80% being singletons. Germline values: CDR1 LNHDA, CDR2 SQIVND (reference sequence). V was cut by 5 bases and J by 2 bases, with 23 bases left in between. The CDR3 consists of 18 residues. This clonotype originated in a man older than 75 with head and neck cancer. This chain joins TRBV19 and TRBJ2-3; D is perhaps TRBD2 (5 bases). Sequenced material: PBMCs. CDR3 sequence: CASSRGEVFRRPTDTQYF. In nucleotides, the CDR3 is TGTGCCAGTAGTCGGGGAGAAGTGTTTAGGCGTCCCACAGATACGCAGTATTTT. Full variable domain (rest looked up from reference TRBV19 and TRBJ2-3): DGGITQSPKYLFRKEGQNVTLSCEQNLNHDAMYWYRQDPGQGLRLIYYSQIVNDFQKGDIAEGYSVSREKKESFPLTVTSAQKNPTAFYLCASSRGEVFRRPTDTQYFGPGTRLTVL.